Below, 20 T cell receptor beta chains from the same sample are listed, as sequenced in a study of shared clonotypes between healthy human individuals. Sequencing was performed with immunoSEQ multiplex PCR; in TCRdb, only in-frame clones are kept and a portion is missing. The data hold approximately 2.3 million clones, with just over 90% observed a single time. The specimen sequenced was naive CD4+ T cells from PBMCs. Subset meaning: CD45RA+ positively selected. Receptors were obtained from a man in his late teens or twenties in good health. Some clones in this sample may be carry-over from other donors' samples.

In its sample, this clone was seen once. The chain is built from TRBV5-6 and TRBJ1-2, with D hard to call. Germline lookup yields CDR1 SGHDT and CDR2 YYEEEE. The V end was cut by 1 base, the J end by 7 bases, with 14 bases between. The CDR3 length is 14 residues. DNA of the CDR3: TGTGCCAGCAGCTTGAGATCGGGGTCCGCTGGCTACACCTTC. Protein sequence: CASSLRSGSAGYTF.

J is TRBJ1-3 and V is TRBV30; no definite D call. The germline V gene encodes CDR1 GTSNPN and CDR2 SVGIG (reference sequence). The V and J ends lost 3 bases and 2 bases respectively, with 5 bases between them. The length of the CDR3 is 12 residues. The CDR3 reads CAWRRPGNTIYF. DNA for the CDR3: TGTGCCTGGAGGCGGCCTGGAAACACCATATATTTT. Filled out from reference TRBV30 and TRBJ1-3, the complete variable domain reads SQTIHQWPATLVQPVGSPLSLECTVEGTSNPNLYWYRQAAGRGLQLLFYSVGIGQISSEVPQNLSASRPQDRQFILSSKKLLLSDSGFYLCAWRRPGNTIYFGEGSWLTVV.

The chain employs TRBV7-9 and TRBJ2-5; D could derive from TRBD1 or TRBD2 (5 bases each). The germline V gene has CDR1 SEHNR and CDR2 FQNEAQ (reference sequence). The germline V and J ends were trimmed by 5 bases and 7 bases, with 14 bases remaining between them. The CDR3 has 13 amino acids. CDR3 residues: CASSPDSRGTQYF. The CDR3 DNA reads as TGTGCCAGCAGCCCGGACTCAAGGGGGACCCAGTACTTC.

This sequence joins TRBV2 and TRBJ1-5; TRBD1 matches 12 bases. Germline trimming cut 8 bases from V and 7 bases from J; bases unmatched to any gene: 6. CDR3 length equals 14 residues. CDR1 SNHLY and CDR2 FYNNEI come from the germline V gene. The CDR3 DNA follows: TGTGCCAGCGGAGGGACAGGGGGCGAGCAGCCCCAGCATTTT. Its protein product is CASGGTGGEQPQHF.

The chain employs TRBV4-1 and TRBJ2-7; TRBD2 agrees at 7 bases. The CDR3 runs 15 residues. Per germline, CDR1 MGHRA and CDR2 YSYEKL. Germline trimming cut 5 bases from V and 1 base from J; bases unmatched to any gene: 8. Written as DNA, the CDR3 is TGCGCCAGCAGCATAGAATGGGGGGGATCCTACGAGCAGTACTTC. Its translation: CASSIEWGGSYEQYF.

This clone was seen only once. V is TRBV28 and J is TRBJ2-3; 8 bases agree with TRBD1. V shed 1 base, J shed 2 bases, and the junction held 11 bases outside the gene matches. CDR3 length: 18 amino acids. The germline V gene has CDR1 MDHEN and CDR2 SYDVKM. CDR3 residues: CASSLYKLTGGSTDTQYF. The CDR3 DNA is TGTGCCAGCAGTTTATATAAACTCACAGGGGGATCCACAGATACGCAGTATTTT.

This rearrangement joins TRBV29-1 to TRBJ2-2; the D is unclear. CDR1 and CDR2 (germline): SQVTM, ANQGSEA. The V gene lost 3 bases and the J gene lost 1 base, with 6 bases spanning the gap. The length of the CDR3 is 13 residues. DNA of the CDR3: TGCAGCGTTGACGTGCGGAACACCGGGGAGCTGTTTTTT. This encodes CSVDVRNTGELFF.

V usage is TRBV30 and J usage is TRBJ1-2, with unresolved D. V was cut by 4 bases and J by 4 bases, with 13 bases left in between. The CDR3 contains 13 residues. CDR1 is GTSNPN and CDR2 is SVGIG in the germline V gene (reference sequence). The CDR3 DNA reads as TGTGCCTGGAAGTCGGCAGGAATCTATGGCTACACCTTC. This encodes CAWKSAGIYGYTF. Full variable domain (remainder filled in from reference TRBV30 and TRBJ1-2): SQTIHQWPATLVQPVGSPLSLECTVEGTSNPNLYWYRQAAGRGLQLLFYSVGIGQISSEVPQNLSASRPQDRQFILSSKKLLLSDSGFYLCAWKSAGIYGYTFGSGTRLTVV.

The chain couples TRBV5-1 to TRBJ2-1; 16 bases fit TRBD2. V lost 4 bases to trimming and J lost 9 bases; unmatched junction nucleotides: 4. CDR1 and CDR2 (germline): SGHRS, YFSETQ. CDR3 size: 15 residues. The DNA of the CDR3 is TGCGCCAGCAGCGAGGGACTAGCGGGAGGGAGTGAGCAGTTCTTC. This translates into CASSEGLAGGSEQFF.

The chain has TRBV19 and TRBJ1-1, with 8 bases lining up with TRBD1. The ends lost 9 bases at V and 4 bases at J; junction bases unmatched: 7. Germline V CDR1 and CDR2: LNHDA, SQIVND (reference sequence). The length of the CDR3 is 13 residues. The CDR3 is CASRGQLGTEAFF. Written as DNA, the CDR3 is TGTGCCAGCAGGGGGCAATTGGGCACTGAAGCTTTCTTT.

V is TRBV5-1 and J is TRBJ1-5, with D possibly being TRBD1 (6 bases). Germline values: CDR1 SGHRS, CDR2 YFSETQ. V shed 0 bases and J shed 0 bases, with 7 bases lying between them. The CDR3 is 15 residues long. The CDR3 is CASSLGQASNQPQHF. In DNA form, the CDR3 reads TGCGCCAGCAGCTTGGGACAGGCTAGCAATCAGCCCCAGCATTTT.

As regards this clone: This sample also contains other DNA sequences that code for the same CDR3. CDR3 sequence: CASSLAGGTDTQYF. The CDR3, as DNA: TGTGCCAGCAGCTTAGCAGGAGGCACAGATACGCAGTATTTT. V and J are TRBV11-2 and TRBJ2-3; D is unclear. CDR3 size: 14 residues. Germline V gives CDR1 SGHAT, CDR2 FQNNGV. Trimming cost V 1 base and J 1 base, with 6 bases left between them. The full variable domain, completed using reference TRBV11-2 and TRBJ2-3, is EAGVAQSPRYKIIEKRQSVAFWCNPISGHATLYWYQQILGQGPKLLIQFQNNGVVDDSQLPKDRFSAERLKGVDSTLKIQPAKLEDSAVYLCASSLAGGTDTQYFGPGTRLTVL.

The V and J genes are TRBV2 and TRBJ2-4; 7 bases fit TRBD1. V shed 5 bases, J shed 10 bases, and the junction held 11 bases outside the gene matches. This CDR3 contains 14 residues. The germline CDR1 and CDR2 sequences are SNHLY and FYNNEI. The CDR3 protein is CASSPGTARGIQYF. CDR3 DNA sequence: TGTGCCAGCAGTCCCGGGACAGCCCGCGGAATTCAGTACTTC.

As concerns this clone: In the same sample, other DNA sequences code for this CDR3. The chain combines TRBV5-1 with TRBJ1-1, with a weak D call TRBD1 (5 bases). This CDR3 has 13 residues. The ends were cut back, 5 bases at V and 1 base at J, with 9 bases in the middle. Germline V lookup: CDR1 SGHRS, CDR2 YFSETQ. The CDR3 sequence: CASSLTENTEAFF. DNA of the CDR3: TGCGCCAGCAGTTTGACAGAGAACACTGAAGCTTTCTTT.

As concerns this clone: The identical CDR3 is also encoded by other nucleotide sequences in the sample. This chain links TRBV6-5 with TRBJ2-6, with D perhaps TRBD1 (6 bases). CDR3 length equals 16 residues. Germline V gives CDR1 MNHEY, CDR2 SVGAGI. Trimming took off 0 bases at V and 4 bases at J, with 10 bases between the two ends. CDR3 in DNA: TGTGCCAGCAGTTACTCGAGGGGGTCCGGGGCCAACGTCCTGACTTTC. It codes for CASSYSRGSGANVLTF.

CDR3 in amino acids: CAIRGLAGRALSYEQYF. Written as DNA, the CDR3 is TGTGCCATCCGGGGACTAGCAGGTCGAGCGCTCAGCTACGAGCAGTACTTC. J is TRBJ2-7 and V is TRBV11-3; 9 nucleotides match TRBD2. The CDR3 totals 17 residues. Losses at the gene ends were 10 bases for V and 3 bases for J; bases not matched to a gene: 19. Germline V gene lookup returns CDR1 SGHNT and CDR2 YENEEA.

The count of this clone is one. This chain links TRBV10-3 with TRBJ2-1; 7 positions agree with TRBD2. There are 15 residues in the CDR3. Germline V lookup: CDR1 ENHRY, CDR2 SYGVKD. V lost 0 bases to trimming and J lost 7 bases; unmatched junction nucleotides: 6. The CDR3 DNA sequence: TGTGCCATCAGTGAGTCGGAGGGAGGGCAGAATGAGCAGTTCTTC. Translated: CAISESEGGQNEQFF.

The CDR3 reads CASSLALTSGREGEQFF. The CDR3 DNA reads as TGTGCCAGCAGCTTAGCGCTAACTAGCGGGAGAGAGGGTGAGCAGTTCTTC. V gene TRBV7-7 combines with J gene TRBJ2-1; TRBD2 matches 11 bases. V lost 0 bases, J lost 9 bases, and 10 bases stayed unmatched. Germline V gene lookup returns CDR1 SSHAT and CDR2 FNYEAQ (reference sequence). The CDR3 is 17 residues long.

The rearrangement joins TRBV5-1 to TRBJ2-7, with a tentative D call TRBD1 (6 bases). Germline V gene data show CDR1 as SGHRS and CDR2 as YFSETQ. V was clipped by 4 bases and J by 6 bases, with 14 bases between them. The CDR3 contains 13 residues. The CDR3 sequence is CASSLDSLTEQYF. CDR3 nucleotide sequence: TGCGCCAGCAGCCTGGACAGCTTAACCGAGCAGTACTTC.

This chain joins TRBV19 and TRBJ1-2; 8 nucleotides align to TRBD1. V lost 10 bases to trimming and J lost 5 bases; unmatched junction nucleotides: 12. CDR3 length: 14 residues. Germline V gene sequence: CDR1 LNHDA, CDR2 SQIVND (reference sequence). This chain's CDR3 is CATVDRASSYGYTF. CDR3 in DNA: TGTGCCACCGTGGACAGGGCCTCTTCTTATGGCTACACCTTC.